This T cell receptor (beta chain) was sequenced during a study of blood T cell repertoires in COVID-19. Looking at the study overall: Donors in the United States, Italy and Spain gave samples during acute or convalescent COVID-19. From T cells, B-cell-depleted T cells, or PBMCs came the material, which was cDNA or gDNA.

V lost 4 bases, J lost 0 bases, and 16 bases lay in between. Germline assignment: CDR1 LGHDT and CDR2 YNNKEL (reference sequence). The CDR3 contains 17 residues. Libraries were prepared by immunoSEQ multiplex PCR; TCRdb keeps only in-frame clonotypes and omits some of them. The data hold about 130,000 clones, with about 78% observed a single time. This clonotype originated in a man aged 55 to 70 who had recovered from COVID-19. The sample consisted of peripheral blood. The genes are TRBV3-1 (or the pseudogene TRBV3-2) and TRBJ1-3, with a tentative D call TRBD1 (6 bases). Here the CDR3 DNA reads TGTGCCAGCAGCCTTAGGACAGCGACCATCTCTGGAAACACCATATATTTT. It translates to CASSLRTATISGNTIYF.